This T cell receptor (beta chain) was sequenced in a study of OX40 agonist ivuxolimab in advanced cancers. About the full investigation: Ivuxolimab, which targeted the costimulatory receptor OX40 (CD134), was an agonistic, fully human IgG2 monoclonal antibody. Three dose-escalation patients achieved partial responses, one with hepatocellular carcinoma and two with cutaneous melanoma. Intravenous ivuxolimab was administered to patients every 2 weeks at six dose levels: 0.01, 0.1, 0.3, 1.5, 3 and 10 mg/kg. The purpose of peripheral TCRbeta sequencing was to test whether ivuxolimab changed TCR sequence diversity and led to clonal T-cell expansion. Of the approximately 53 patients in dose escalation, about 20 had hepatocellular carcinoma, some 15 had melanoma, 9 had renal cell carcinoma and 9 had head and neck cancer. Patients were allowed to have had prior anti-PD-1, anti-PD-L1 or anti-CTLA-4 therapy, and approximately 37% of the dose-escalation patients had been treated with checkpoint inhibitors. A male proportion of almost 85% and a mean age of about 60 years, ranging from 23 to 79, were recorded for the dose-escalation cohort. The monotherapy dose-escalation portion (N = 52 patients) of the phase I ivuxolimab trial is reported in the paper.

Patients with autoimmune disease history or receiving systemic immunosuppression were excluded from the trial. Peripheral blood for TCR sequencing was collected from all dose cohorts at baseline, on cycle 4 day 1, and on cycle 7 day 1. Samples were obtained from an open-label, multicenter, first-in-human phase I dose-escalation trial of ivuxolimab. Adults with locally advanced or metastatic melanoma, renal cell, hepatocellular, or head and neck squamous cell carcinoma were enrolled in the trial. Before TCR sequencing, CD4+ T cells and CD8+ T cells from peripheral blood were sorted into separate populations. Including cysteine and phenylalanine, the CDR3 has 14 amino acids. Only the CDR3 DNA is retained, 42 bases long and in frame from the first base. The germline V gene sets CDR1 to SGHRS and CDR2 to YFSETQ. Relative to germline, V is 4 bases shorter and J is 5 bases shorter, with 15 bases between their ends.

For sequencing of the TCRbeta CDR3 region, genomic DNA was extracted from the sorted cells. TCRbeta CDR3 regions were sequenced using the immunoSEQ Assay. TCRdb stores this immuneACCESS table with in-frame sequences only. Part of the clones is absent; in the studies checked, under half of the shortfall reflects unresolved V genes, and no reason is known for the rest. Counted in this sample were approximately 84,000 clones; 80% to 95% of them appeared once. The ten largest make up roughly 0.42% of the sample. Comments on this clone: Its target antigen remains unknown. Nothing much larger sits one base from this clone, and base qualities are not available.

Points the paper makes about the study in general: After ivuxolimab, more expanded clones were found on average in CD8+ T cells than in CD4+ T cells. In partial responders in the 0.1-3.0 mg/kg groups, normalized peripheral clonal expansion was found to be among the lowest, especially among CD8+ T cells. At doses of 0.1 to 3.0 mg/kg, clonal expansion of both CD4+ and CD8+ T cells in blood was seen between baseline and week 6. The antigen specificity of the peripheral T cells that underwent clonal expansion was not determined. Low levels of normalized T-cell clonal expansion were also seen in some nonresponding patients.

The TCR sequence derives from an adult with an advanced solid tumor such as melanoma, head and neck, liver or kidney cancer. The rearrangement joined TRBV5-1 to TRBJ2-5, and possibly TRBD2, on 5 matching bases. The material sequenced was CD4+ or CD8+ T cells sorted from blood, taken in a trial of the OX40 agonist ivuxolimab. For the CDR3, the sequence is CASSDGVPPETQYF. Here is the DNA: TGCGCCAGCAGCGACGGGGTTCCCCCCGAGACCCAGTACTTC.